A selection of T cell receptor beta chains follows, all from one sample in a study of blood T cell repertoires in COVID-19. Clones were sequenced by immunoSEQ multiplex PCR, and TCRdb holds only the in-frame ones, with some missing. The sample carries 200,000 to 300,000 clones, 84% recorded once. Sequenced: peripheral blood. These receptor sequences come from a man in his 60s with acute or convalescent COVID-19. CDR3s include the opening cysteine and the closing phenylalanine or tryptophan. Each record gives: V gene, clone size, J gene, D gene, CDR3 DNA, CDR3 protein. A D gene is named only where the DNA matches it firmly. The size entry is marked missing in some rows and otherwise reads once, few, many or a size class.

v_gene: TRBV11-2; abundance: once; j_gene: TRBJ2-7; d_gene: TRBD2; CDR3nt: TGTGCCAGCAGCTTAGCGGGGCTAGCGGGTTCCTACGAGCAGTACTTC; CDR3aa: CASSLAGLAGSYEQYF
v_gene: TRBV12-3/TRBV12-4; abundance: -; j_gene: TRBJ2-2; d_gene: -; CDR3nt: TGTGCCACCACTAACACCGGGGAGCTGTTTTTT; CDR3aa: CATTNTGELFF
v_gene: TRBV2; abundance: -; j_gene: TRBJ2-5; d_gene: -; CDR3nt: TGTGCCAGCAGTGGTAACAGGGTCCGCCAAGAGACCCAGTACTTC; CDR3aa: CASSGNRVRQETQYF
v_gene: TRBV4-1; abundance: few; j_gene: TRBJ1-4; d_gene: -; CDR3nt: TGCGCCAGCAGCCAAGTTCAGGGTGCAAATGAAAAACTGTTTTTT; CDR3aa: CASSQVQGANEKLFF
v_gene: TRBV6-4; abundance: -; j_gene: TRBJ1-3; d_gene: -; CDR3nt: TGTGCCAGCAGTGACTCACAGACCTACTCTGGAAACACCATATATTTT; CDR3aa: CASSDSQTYSGNTIYF
v_gene: TRBV5-8; abundance: -; j_gene: TRBJ1-5; d_gene: -; CDR3nt: TGTGCCAGCAGCTTAGACAGCTATCAGCCCCAGCATTTT; CDR3aa: CASSLDSYQPQHF
v_gene: TRBV7-3; abundance: few; j_gene: TRBJ2-1; d_gene: -; CDR3nt: TGTGCCAGCAGCCCCGGCGGCGAACCCTACAATGAGCAGTTCTTC; CDR3aa: CASSPGGEPYNEQFF
v_gene: TRBV5-1; abundance: -; j_gene: TRBJ2-1; d_gene: -; CDR3nt: TGCGCCAGCAGCTTGGGTTCCGGGGACAATGAGCAGTTCTTC; CDR3aa: CASSLGSGDNEQFF
v_gene: TRBV1; abundance: -; j_gene: TRBJ2-7; d_gene: -; CDR3nt: TGCACCAGCAGTCGTCACAGGGGGGAGCCCTACGAGCAGTACTTC; CDR3aa: CTSSRHRGEPYEQYF
v_gene: TRBV5-6; abundance: -; j_gene: TRBJ2-7; d_gene: -; CDR3nt: TGTGCCAGCAGCTGTGTTCGGCAGTACTTC; CDR3aa: CASSCVRQYF
v_gene: TRBV20-1; abundance: -; j_gene: TRBJ2-4; d_gene: -; CDR3nt: TGCAGTGCTAGTCAGGACACAGCCAAAAACATTCAGTACTTC; CDR3aa: CSASQDTAKNIQYF
v_gene: TRBV6-5; abundance: -; j_gene: TRBJ2-1; d_gene: TRBD1; CDR3nt: TGTGCCAGCACCCCAGGACAGGGGAGCAATGAGCAGTTCTTC; CDR3aa: CASTPGQGSNEQFF
v_gene: TRBV3-1/TRBV3-2; abundance: -; j_gene: TRBJ2-1; d_gene: -; CDR3nt: TGTGCCAGCAGCCATATAGCGGTAGAGCAGTTCTTC; CDR3aa: CASSHIAVEQFF
v_gene: TRBV5-1; abundance: -; j_gene: TRBJ2-7; d_gene: -; CDR3nt: TGCGCCAGCAGCTTGTCGGGGATCGGGTACGAGCAGTACTTC; CDR3aa: CASSLSGIGYEQYF
v_gene: TRBV19; abundance: -; j_gene: TRBJ1-2; d_gene: -; CDR3nt: TGTGCCAGTACCATCCCCGGGGCAGGGAGGAATGGTGGCTACACCTTC; CDR3aa: CASTIPGAGRNGGYTF
v_gene: TRBV6-5; abundance: few; j_gene: TRBJ2-7; d_gene: TRBD2; CDR3nt: TGTGCCAGCAGAAAGGGACTAGCGAAACCCTACGAGCAGTACTTC; CDR3aa: CASRKGLAKPYEQYF
v_gene: TRBV7-9; abundance: -; j_gene: TRBJ2-3; d_gene: TRBD1; CDR3nt: TGTGCCAGCAGCTTAGCGTTCGACAGGGGGCGCTTGGATACGCAGTATTTT; CDR3aa: CASSLAFDRGRLDTQYF
v_gene: TRBV27; abundance: -; j_gene: TRBJ2-7; d_gene: -; CDR3nt: TGTGCCAGCAGTTCGACAGGAGTCTCCTACGAGCAGTACTTC; CDR3aa: CASSSTGVSYEQYF
v_gene: TRBV18; abundance: -; j_gene: TRBJ1-1; d_gene: TRBD1; CDR3nt: TGTGCCAGCTCAACGGGACAGGGGAACACTGAAGCTTTCTTT; CDR3aa: CASSTGQGNTEAFF
v_gene: TRBV4-3; abundance: -; j_gene: TRBJ2-1; d_gene: -; CDR3nt: TGCGCCAGCAGCCAAGAAGCAGGGATAATTAATGAGCAGTTCTTC; CDR3aa: CASSQEAGIINEQFF
v_gene: TRBV7-9; abundance: -; j_gene: TRBJ2-4; d_gene: TRBD1; CDR3nt: TGTGCCAGCAGCTTAACAGGGGCTGGGGCCAAAAACATTCAGTACTTC; CDR3aa: CASSLTGAGAKNIQYF
v_gene: TRBV2; abundance: -; j_gene: TRBJ2-5; d_gene: -; CDR3nt: TGTGCCAGCAGTAGTTCAGGGGTAGAGACCCAGTACTTC; CDR3aa: CASSSSGVETQYF
v_gene: TRBV19; abundance: -; j_gene: TRBJ2-1; d_gene: TRBD1; CDR3nt: TGTGCCAGTAGCACCGGGACAGCCTACAATGAGCAGTTCTTC; CDR3aa: CASSTGTAYNEQFF
v_gene: TRBV5-1; abundance: -; j_gene: TRBJ2-1; d_gene: TRBD2; CDR3nt: TGCGCCAGCAGCTCCCTAGCGGGAGGGGATAATGAGCAGTTCTTC; CDR3aa: CASSSLAGGDNEQFF
v_gene: TRBV10-3; abundance: -; j_gene: TRBJ2-7; d_gene: TRBD1; CDR3nt: TGTGCCATCAAGGGACAGGGGGTTAATCTTTACGAGCAGTACTTC; CDR3aa: CAIKGQGVNLYEQYF
v_gene: TRBV11-2; abundance: -; j_gene: TRBJ1-2; d_gene: -; CDR3nt: TGTGCCAGCAGCTTAGAAGGCGCGGGTCGCTACACCTTC; CDR3aa: CASSLEGAGRYTF
v_gene: TRBV6-4; abundance: -; j_gene: TRBJ2-3; d_gene: TRBD2; CDR3nt: TGTGCCAGCAGCGAACGGCGCGCGGGGGACGTTAGGAATACGCAGTATTTT; CDR3aa: CASSERRAGDVRNTQYF
v_gene: TRBV5-4; abundance: -; j_gene: TRBJ1-2; d_gene: -; CDR3nt: TGTGCCAGCAGCCTTGGGGGGGGAGGCTACACCTTC; CDR3aa: CASSLGGGGYTF
v_gene: TRBV4-2; abundance: few; j_gene: TRBJ1-6; d_gene: -; CDR3nt: TGTGCCAGCAGCCAAGATGGCAGGAATTTACCCCTCCACTTT; CDR3aa: CASSQDGRNLPLHF
v_gene: TRBV7-9; abundance: -; j_gene: TRBJ1-5; d_gene: TRBD1; CDR3nt: TGTGCCAGCAGCTTAGCTGGACAGGGATACGATCAGCCCCAGCATTTT; CDR3aa: CASSLAGQGYDQPQHF
v_gene: TRBV10-1; abundance: -; j_gene: TRBJ2-5; d_gene: -; CDR3nt: TGCGCCAGCGGGGGGATGGGACTGACCAAAGAGACCCAGTACTTC; CDR3aa: CASGGMGLTKETQYF
v_gene: TRBV28; abundance: few; j_gene: TRBJ1-1; d_gene: -; CDR3nt: TGTGCCAGCAGTTTATCCCTGACACGCACTGAAGCTTTCTTT; CDR3aa: CASSLSLTRTEAFF
v_gene: TRBV27; abundance: -; j_gene: TRBJ1-6; d_gene: TRBD1; CDR3nt: TGTGCCAGCAGGACAGGGGAAGGGAATTCACCCCTCCACTTT; CDR3aa: CASRTGEGNSPLHF
v_gene: TRBV18; abundance: -; j_gene: TRBJ2-5; d_gene: -; CDR3nt: TGTGCCAGCTCACCTTCCCAGGAAGAGACCCAGTACTTC; CDR3aa: CASSPSQEETQYF
v_gene: TRBV5-5; abundance: once; j_gene: TRBJ2-1; d_gene: -; CDR3nt: TGTGCCAGCAGCTATTGGGCGAGCGGATACAATGAGCAGTTCTTC; CDR3aa: CASSYWASGYNEQFF
v_gene: TRBV3-1/TRBV3-2; abundance: -; j_gene: TRBJ2-5; d_gene: TRBD2; CDR3nt: TGTGCCAGCAGCCAAGAAGGTAGCGGGAGTTTGAAGACCCAGTACTTC; CDR3aa: CASSQEGSGSLKTQYF
v_gene: TRBV3-1/TRBV3-2; abundance: -; j_gene: TRBJ2-7; d_gene: -; CDR3nt: TGTGCCAGCAGACCTACAGGGTTCCACGAGCAGTACTTC; CDR3aa: CASRPTGFHEQYF
v_gene: TRBV15; abundance: -; j_gene: TRBJ2-7; d_gene: TRBD1; CDR3nt: TGTGCCACCAGCAGACCTCAGTTCGGGACAGGGATCCACGAGCAGTACTTC; CDR3aa: CATSRPQFGTGIHEQYF
v_gene: TRBV5-6; abundance: -; j_gene: TRBJ1-2; d_gene: TRBD1; CDR3nt: TGTGCCAGCAGCAACCCGGGACAGGGGGTGCATGGCTACACCTTC; CDR3aa: CASSNPGQGVHGYTF
v_gene: TRBV20-1; abundance: -; j_gene: TRBJ2-7; d_gene: TRBD2; CDR3nt: TGCAGTGCTAGTGGGACTAGCGGGAGCTCCTACGAGCAGTACTTC; CDR3aa: CSASGTSGSSYEQYF
v_gene: TRBV19; abundance: -; j_gene: TRBJ2-1; d_gene: TRBD1; CDR3nt: TGTGCCAGTACAGGGACAGGGGCCTACAATGAGCAGTTCTTC; CDR3aa: CASTGTGAYNEQFF
v_gene: TRBV7-8; abundance: -; j_gene: TRBJ1-5; d_gene: -; CDR3nt: TGTGCCAGCAGCTTAATCCTAGTTCAGCCCCAGCATTTT; CDR3aa: CASSLILVQPQHF
v_gene: TRBV7-9; abundance: once; j_gene: TRBJ2-2; d_gene: -; CDR3nt: TGTGCCAGCAGCTTAGCGGGAGAGTCCGGGGAGCTGTTTTTT; CDR3aa: CASSLAGESGELFF
v_gene: TRBV28; abundance: -; j_gene: TRBJ2-1; d_gene: TRBD2; CDR3nt: TGTGCCAGCAGTACCTCTAGCGGGAGTCCCTACTACAATGAGCAGTTCTTC; CDR3aa: CASSTSSGSPYYNEQFF
v_gene: TRBV5-4; abundance: -; j_gene: TRBJ2-6; d_gene: -; CDR3nt: TGTGCCAGCAGCTTGGGGGGGGACTTCTCTGGGGCCAACGTCCTGACTTTC; CDR3aa: CASSLGGDFSGANVLTF
v_gene: TRBV18; abundance: once; j_gene: TRBJ2-7; d_gene: -; CDR3nt: TGTGCCAGCTCACCTTCCGAGAGCTCCTACGAGCAGTACTTC; CDR3aa: CASSPSESSYEQYF
v_gene: TRBV5-4; abundance: -; j_gene: TRBJ1-1; d_gene: -; CDR3nt: TGTGCCAGCAGCTCGCAGAACATGAACACTGAAGCTTTCTTT; CDR3aa: CASSSQNMNTEAFF
v_gene: TRBV3-1/TRBV3-2; abundance: few; j_gene: TRBJ2-6; d_gene: TRBD2; CDR3nt: TGTGCCAGCAGCCAGCCCTCGGGGGGGGCTGGGGCCAACGTCCTGACTTTC; CDR3aa: CASSQPSGGAGANVLTF
v_gene: TRBV5-6; abundance: -; j_gene: TRBJ2-4; d_gene: TRBD2; CDR3nt: TGTGCCAGCAGCCCAGCGGGGGCCGGAAACATTCAGTACTTC; CDR3aa: CASSPAGAGNIQYF
v_gene: TRBV9; abundance: once; j_gene: TRBJ2-1; d_gene: TRBD2; CDR3nt: TGTGCCAGCAGCGTAGCAATCCAGCGGGGGGCCAGCTCCTACAATGAGCAGTTCTTC; CDR3aa: CASSVAIQRGASSYNEQFF
v_gene: TRBV13; abundance: -; j_gene: TRBJ2-7; d_gene: TRBD2; CDR3nt: TGTGCCAGCAGCTTAGAGTCTAGCGGATCCTACGAGCAGTACTTC; CDR3aa: CASSLESSGSYEQYF
v_gene: TRBV27; abundance: -; j_gene: TRBJ2-5; d_gene: -; CDR3nt: TGTGCCAGCAGTCCCTACAGGGAAAGTGAGACCCAGTACTTC; CDR3aa: CASSPYRESETQYF